This T cell receptor beta chain was captured in a study of memory CD4+ T cells and cytomegalovirus serostatus. Study-level information: This sample comes from healthy Belgian adults, under 10 CMV seropositive, under 25 seronegative.

Single viable CD3+CD4+CD8-CD45RO+ cells were sorted as the memory CD4+ T cells. The germline V gene encodes CDR1 SGHTA and CDR2 FQGNSA. V lost 5 bases to trimming and J lost 3 bases, with 17 bases between them. The CDR3 loop spans 15 amino acids. Clones were read by immunoSEQ multiplex PCR, and TCRdb kept only the in-frame ones, dropping some. The data show about 29,000 clones, 75% to 85% seen once. With regard to this clone: The antigen remains unidentified.

Findings and caveats of the study: CMV serostatus prediction reached median AUC approximately 0.95, or 0.91 with US-trained model. Of 164 reported CMV TCRbeta sequences, roughly 67 were found in memory CD4+ repertoires.

The receptor comes from an adult in good health and CMV-seronegative. The sample was memory CD4+ T cells from blood. This chain connects TRBV7-2 to TRBJ2-7; the D is unclear. CDR3 region: CASSIRATLSYEQYF. The CDR3 DNA follows: TGTGCCAGCAGCATCCGCGCGACACTAAGCTACGAGCAGTACTTC. Using reference TRBV7-2 and TRBJ2-7 for the parts outside the CDR3, the full variable domain is GAGVSQSPSNKVTEKGKDVELRCDPISGHTALYWYRQSLGQGLEFLIYFQGNSAPDKSGLPSDRFSAERTGGSVSTLTIQRTQQEDSAVYLCASSIRATLSYEQYFGPGTRLTVT.